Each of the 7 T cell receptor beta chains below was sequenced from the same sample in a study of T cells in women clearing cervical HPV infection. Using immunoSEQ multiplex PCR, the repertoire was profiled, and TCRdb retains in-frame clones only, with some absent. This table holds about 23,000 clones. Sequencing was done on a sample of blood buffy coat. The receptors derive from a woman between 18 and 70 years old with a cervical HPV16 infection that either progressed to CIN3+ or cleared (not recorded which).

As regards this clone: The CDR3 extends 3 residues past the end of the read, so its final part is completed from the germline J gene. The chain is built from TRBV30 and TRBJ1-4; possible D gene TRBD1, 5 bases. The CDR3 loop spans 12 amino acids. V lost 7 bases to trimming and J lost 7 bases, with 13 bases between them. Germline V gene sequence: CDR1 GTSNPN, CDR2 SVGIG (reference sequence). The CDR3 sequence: CALGGVGEKLFF. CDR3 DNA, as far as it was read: TGTGCCTTGGGGGGAGTCGGTGAAAAA.

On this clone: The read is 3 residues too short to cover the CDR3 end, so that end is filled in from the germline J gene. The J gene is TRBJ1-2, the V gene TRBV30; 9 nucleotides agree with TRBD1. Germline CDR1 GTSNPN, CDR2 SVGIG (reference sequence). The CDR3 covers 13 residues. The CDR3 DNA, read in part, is TGTGCCTCATGGGGGGACAGGGCAGGAGGC. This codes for CASWGDRAGG. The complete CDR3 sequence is CASWGDRAGGYTF.

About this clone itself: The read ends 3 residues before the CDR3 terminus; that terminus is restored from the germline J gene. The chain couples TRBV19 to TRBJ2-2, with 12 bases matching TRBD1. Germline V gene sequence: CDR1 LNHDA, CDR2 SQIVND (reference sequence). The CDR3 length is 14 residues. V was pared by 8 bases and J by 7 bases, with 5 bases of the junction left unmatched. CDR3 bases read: TGTGCCAGTGGGGACAGGGGGCGCGGCGGGGAG. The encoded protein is CASGDRGRGGE. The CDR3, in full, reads CASGDRGRGGELFF.

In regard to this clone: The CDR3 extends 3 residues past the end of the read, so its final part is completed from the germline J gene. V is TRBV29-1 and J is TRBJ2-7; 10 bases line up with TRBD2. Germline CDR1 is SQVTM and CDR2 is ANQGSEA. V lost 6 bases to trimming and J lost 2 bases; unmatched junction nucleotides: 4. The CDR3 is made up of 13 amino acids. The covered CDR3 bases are TGCAGCGTGGGGACTAGCGAGACCTACGAG. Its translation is CSVGTSETYE. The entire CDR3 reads CSVGTSETYEQYF.

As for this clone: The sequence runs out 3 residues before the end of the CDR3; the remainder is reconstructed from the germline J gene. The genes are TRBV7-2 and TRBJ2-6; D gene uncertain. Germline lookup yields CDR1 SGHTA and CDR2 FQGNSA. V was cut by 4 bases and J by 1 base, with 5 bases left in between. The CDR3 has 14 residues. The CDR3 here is CASSSDSGANVLTF. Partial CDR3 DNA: TGTGCCAGCAGCTCAGATTCTGGGGCCAACGTC.

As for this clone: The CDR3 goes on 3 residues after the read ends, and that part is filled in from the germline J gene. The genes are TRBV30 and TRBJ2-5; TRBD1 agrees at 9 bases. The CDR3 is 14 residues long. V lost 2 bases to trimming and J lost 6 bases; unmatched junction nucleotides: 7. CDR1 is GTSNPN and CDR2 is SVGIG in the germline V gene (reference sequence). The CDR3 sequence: CAWSLQGALKTQYF. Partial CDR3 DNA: TGTGCCTGGAGTCTACAGGGGGCCCTGAAGACC.

This chain's CDR3 is CASSEGRLERGGWSDTQYF. CDR3 DNA (partial): TGTGCCAGCAGTGAAGGGCGCTTGGAGCGGGGGGGCTGGTCGGATACG. The chain recombines TRBV2 with TRBJ2-3; TRBD2 aligns across 10 bases. The read terminates 3 residues ahead of where the CDR3 ends, so the germline J gene completes it. The CDR3 runs 19 residues. V lost 1 base and J lost 6; bases outside the gene matches: 16. Germline CDR1 and CDR2: SNHLY and FYNNEI.